The present entry profiles one T cell receptor beta chain with its context. The V gene's germline CDR1 is SGHNT and CDR2 YENEEA. The CDR3 totals 17 residues. The unique tags termed UMIs, each holding a 6-nucleotide sample barcode, were added by means of template switching. TCRdb reanalyzed the 5' RACE reads and collapses them to one entry per CDR3 protein, without DNA. The ten top clones account for roughly an eighth, within a sample of approximately 110,000 distinct CDR3 sequences. This sample was included in a study of monozygotic twins with inflammatory bowel disease. After skipping T cell sorting, the authors isolated total RNA from whole blood.

This receptor was taken from a human donor with ulcerative colitis or Crohn's disease, or a healthy co-twin of an affected twin (not recorded which). This sequence joins TRBV11-3 and TRBJ2-1; TCRdb reports TRBD2, a call that lacks DNA to check it against. Source material: blood. The CDR3 is CASSLVASGGWGNEQFF. Drawing the rest from reference TRBV11-3 and TRBJ2-1, the complete variable domain is EAGVVQSPRYKIIEKKQPVAFWCNPISGHNTLYWYLQNLGQGPELLIRYENEEAVDDSQLPKDRFSAERLKGVDSTLKIQPAELGDSAVYLCASSLVASGGWGNEQFFGPGTRLTVL.